This T cell receptor (beta chain) came from a study of T cell repertoires in cytomegalovirus infection. Study background: Epitope selection comprised recently identified HLA-C-restricted CMV epitopes and well-studied HLA-B-restricted CMV epitopes. Indications of both CMV infection and matching HLA type were provided by public TCR beta signatures. Overall study results and limits: Dominating the ex vivo response were TCR beta clonotypes that were CMV-specific and HLA-C-restricted. Cumulative public TCR beta family frequency identified carriers of CMV plus the relevant HLA.

TCRdb used MiXCR to reprocess the reads, holding one entry per CDR3 protein. The sample lists around 95,000 distinct CDR3 sequences, less than 30% occurring once. The CDR3 totals 12 residues. Trimming stripped 5 bases from V and 5 bases from J, with 9 bases between. Germline lookup yields CDR1 SGHVS and CDR2 FNYEAQ. As regards this clonotype: Its antigen is unknown.

Source: CD8+ T cells from cultured PBMCs, taken from culture after CMV antigen stimulation. This clonotype was sampled from a human donor in good health (CMV status not recorded). Some clones in this sample may be carry-over from other donors' samples. The genes are TRBV7-6 and TRBJ2-5; no definite D call. CDR3 region: CASSPQSETQYF. CDR3 nucleotide sequence: TGTGCCAGCAGCCCCCAAAGTGAGACCCAGTACTTC.